What follows are 27 T cell receptor beta chains derived from one specimen sequenced in a study of blood T cell repertoires in COVID-19. Sequencing used immunoSEQ multiplex PCR; TCRdb keeps in-frame clones, though not all of them. The data hold 150,000 or so clones, with less than 85% observed a single time. The sequencing input was PBMCs or T cells enriched from blood (not recorded which). All receptors derive from a man in his fifties or sixties who had recovered from COVID-19.

This clone appeared a few times. The chain links TRBV6-2 or TRBV6-3 to TRBJ1-2, with D maybe TRBD1 (6 bases). The germline CDR1 and CDR2 sequences are MNHEY and SVGEGT. CDR3 size: 12 residues. Deletions cut 4 bases from V and 7 bases from J, with 10 bases between. CDR3 protein: CASSFTGTGYTF. In DNA, the CDR3 is TGTGCCAGCAGTTTCACAGGGACTGGCTACACCTTC.

This chain uses TRBV24-1 with TRBJ2-1, with TRBD2 matching over 8 bases. CDR1 and CDR2 (germline): KGHDR, SFDVKD. V was pared by 9 bases and J by 8 bases, with 11 bases of the junction left unmatched. There are 14 residues in the CDR3. In DNA, the CDR3 is TGTGCCACCGAGAGCGGGGGCCCTTCGGATGAGCAGTTCTTC. Translated, it gives CATESGGPSDEQFF.

V usage is TRBV7-2 and J usage is TRBJ2-1; 10 positions match TRBD2. The germline V gene encodes CDR1 SGHTA and CDR2 FQGNSA. This CDR3 contains 16 residues. The trim removed 4 bases at V and 8 bases at J, leaving 11 bases unmatched. CDR3 sequence (DNA): TGTGCCAGCAGCTGGAAAGAGCGGGGGGGCCGATATGAGCAGTTCTTC. It codes for CASSWKERGGRYEQFF.

V is TRBV5-1 and J is TRBJ1-2; weak D call: TRBD1 (6 bases). The CDR3 is 14 residues long. V was clipped by 2 bases and J by 8 bases, with 16 bases between them. Germline assignment: CDR1 SGHRS and CDR2 YFSETQ. CDR3 protein: CASSFAQGYRGYTF. The DNA of the CDR3 is TGCGCCAGCAGCTTCGCACAGGGATATAGAGGCTACACCTTC.

The chain uses TRBV19 and TRBJ1-2; tentatively, D is TRBD1 (5 bases). V lost 5 bases to trimming and J lost 0 bases, with 10 bases between them. The length of the CDR3 is 14 residues. Per the germline V gene, CDR1 is LNHDA and CDR2 is SQIVND (reference sequence). CDR3 region: CASSGDSSNYGYTF. CDR3 nucleotide sequence: TGTGCCAGTAGTGGTGACAGCTCTAACTATGGCTACACCTTC.

The chain is built from TRBV27 and TRBJ1-5, with a weak D call TRBD1 (6 bases). Germline CDR1 MNHEY, CDR2 SMNVEV (reference sequence). The CDR3 is made up of 15 amino acids. V lost 7 bases, J lost 3 bases, and 16 bases lay in between. CDR3 protein: CASTPRGSPNQPQHF. In nucleotides, the CDR3 is TGTGCCAGCACCCCCAGGGGCAGCCCCAATCAGCCCCAGCATTTT.

The chain combines TRBV20-1 with TRBJ1-1, with 7 positions matching TRBD1. The CDR3 covers 15 residues. V lost 3 bases, J lost 2 bases, and 9 bases stayed unmatched. Germline V gene lookup returns CDR1 DFQATT and CDR2 SNEGSKA (reference sequence). The CDR3 sequence is CSASPSTGVNTEAFF. CDR3 DNA sequence: TGCAGTGCTAGTCCCAGCACAGGGGTAAACACTGAAGCTTTCTTT.

This clone was observed a handful of times. The chain uses TRBV27 and TRBJ1-6; D is unclear. Germline CDR1 and CDR2: MNHEY and SMNVEV (reference sequence). CDR3 size: 15 residues. V lost 6 bases, J lost 6 bases, and 15 bases lay in between. CDR3 nucleotide sequence: TGTGCCAGCAGGATTGGAGGAAGAGGTAATTCACCCCTCCACTTT. It encodes CASRIGGRGNSPLHF.

The chain uses TRBV24-1 and TRBJ2-2; 7 bases map to TRBD2. This CDR3 has 16 residues. Germline V gene data show CDR1 as KGHDR and CDR2 as SFDVKD. After removal of 8 bases from V and 1 base from J, the junction contained 9 bases not matched to a gene. The CDR3 region is CATTSASGVNTGELFF. The CDR3 coding sequence is TGTGCCACCACCAGCGCGAGCGGGGTGAACACCGGGGAGCTGTTTTTT.

V and J are TRBV7-8 and TRBJ2-1; 11 nucleotides line up with TRBD2. Germline V gene data show CDR1 as SGHVS and CDR2 as FQNEAQ. The ends lost 1 base at V and 7 bases at J; junction bases unmatched: 6. The CDR3 loop spans 16 amino acids. CDR3 region: CASSLVRASGGNEQFF. Here the CDR3 DNA reads TGTGCCAGCAGCTTAGTTAGGGCTAGCGGGGGGAATGAGCAGTTCTTC.

The J gene is TRBJ2-1, the V gene TRBV11-2, with 15 bases matching TRBD2. CDR1 and CDR2 (germline): SGHAT, FQNNGV. The CDR3 consists of 18 residues. V shed 5 bases, J shed 3 bases, and the junction held 8 bases outside the gene matches. CDR3 in amino acids: CASSPGLAGGASYNEQFF. The CDR3 bases are TGTGCCAGCAGCCCCGGACTAGCGGGGGGGGCGAGCTACAATGAGCAGTTCTTC.

The chain employs TRBV3-1 (or the pseudogene TRBV3-2) and TRBJ2-2; D perhaps matches TRBD1 (5 bases). Germline lookup yields CDR1 LGHDT and CDR2 YNNKEL (reference sequence). Trimming took off 2 bases at V and 5 bases at J, with 15 bases between the two ends. This CDR3 has 16 amino acids. CDR3: CASSQPRGRETGELFF. In nucleotides, the CDR3 is TGTGCCAGCAGCCAACCTAGGGGCAGAGAGACCGGGGAGCTGTTTTTT.

The chain links TRBV18 to TRBJ1-1; the match to TRBD1 covers 9 bases. The V gene's germline CDR1 is KGHSH and CDR2 LQKENI. The CDR3 is 14 amino acids. Germline trimming cut 6 bases from V and 3 bases from J; bases unmatched to any gene: 5. The CDR3 reads CASSQRTGDTEAFF. In nucleotides, the CDR3 is TGTGCCAGCTCCCAAAGGACAGGGGACACTGAAGCTTTCTTT.

The chain links TRBV9 to TRBJ2-1; D is perhaps TRBD1 (5 bases). Germline-derived CDR1 and CDR2 are SGDLS and YYNGEE. The CDR3 is 15 amino acids. V shed 0 bases and J shed 1 base, with 8 bases lying between them. The DNA of the CDR3 is TGTGCCAGCAGCGTAGAAGACAGTTCCTACAATGAGCAGTTCTTC. It codes for CASSVEDSSYNEQFF.

This chain links TRBV5-1 with TRBJ1-1, with D possibly TRBD1 on 6 matching bases. Trimming removed 1 base at V and 9 bases at J, with 16 bases between. Germline CDR1 is SGHRS and CDR2 is YFSETQ. The CDR3 spans 14 residues. CDR3 loop: CASSLTNRESKAFF. In nucleotides, the CDR3 is TGCGCCAGCAGCTTGACGAACAGGGAATCAAAAGCTTTCTTT.

The rearrangement links TRBV29-1 to TRBJ2-1, with D possibly TRBD1 on 6 matching bases. The germline V and J ends were trimmed by 7 bases and 0 bases, with 10 bases remaining between them. The V gene's germline CDR1 is SQVTM and CDR2 ANQGSEA. CDR3 length: 13 residues. The chain's CDR3 is CSGDKSSYNEQFF. The CDR3 bases are TGCAGCGGGGACAAGAGCTCCTACAATGAGCAGTTCTTC.

The chain carries TRBV18 and TRBJ2-3; no firm D call. The CDR3 loop spans 13 amino acids. CDR1 and CDR2 (germline): KGHSH, LQKENI. Trimming took off 3 bases at V and 6 bases at J, with 10 bases between the two ends. The CDR3 reads CASSPEDTDTQYF. CDR3 nucleotides: TGTGCCAGCTCACCCGAAGACACCGATACGCAGTATTTT.

This sequence joins TRBV6-5 and TRBJ1-1; 8 bases fit TRBD1. CDR1 and CDR2 from the germline V gene are MNHEY and SVGAGI. The CDR3 consists of 15 residues. V lost 3 bases, J lost 4 bases, and 7 bases stayed unmatched. The CDR3, as DNA: TGTGCCAGCAGTTATCCAGGGGGCGCTGGCACTGAAGCTTTCTTT. Its translation: CASSYPGGAGTEAFF.

The chain is built from TRBV27 and TRBJ2-2; perhaps TRBD2 as D (7 bases). Germline V gene lookup returns CDR1 MNHEY and CDR2 SMNVEV (reference sequence). The CDR3 is 15 amino acids. V was pared by 6 bases and J by 5 bases, with 16 bases between. The CDR3 nucleotides are TGTGCCAGCAGCTGGGGGGGGCTGGGAACCGGGGAGCTGTTTTTT. It yields the protein CASSWGGLGTGELFF.

V gene TRBV20-1 combines with J gene TRBJ1-1; D call uncertain. Germline CDR1 DFQATT, CDR2 SNEGSKA (reference sequence). The CDR3 contains 17 residues. V lost 3 bases and J 4 bases, leaving 24 bases between the germline ends. The CDR3 DNA reads as TGCAGTGCTAGTAAGGTGGTCCTTAACACGGGAGGCACTGAAGCTTTCTTT. Amino acid sequence: CSASKVVLNTGGTEAFF.

The chain uses TRBV16 and TRBJ1-2, with D hard to call. V was shortened by 4 bases and J by 3 bases, with 6 bases between the two germline ends. The CDR3 extends over 12 amino acids. Germline V CDR1 and CDR2: KGHSY, FQNENV. CDR3 DNA sequence: TGTGCCAGCAGCCCGTCCTACTATGGCTACACCTTC. Translating gives CASSPSYYGYTF.

The chain links TRBV2 to TRBJ1-6, with D possibly TRBD1 on 5 matching bases. CDR1 is SNHLY, CDR2 FYNNEI, per germline. The CDR3 runs 14 residues. Between the trimmed V and J ends, which lost 4 bases and 5 bases, there was a span of 9 bases. This chain's CDR3 is CASSARGNNSPLHF. The CDR3, as DNA: TGTGCCAGCAGTGCACGGGGGAATAATTCACCCCTCCACTTT.

The chain couples TRBV28 to TRBJ1-2; D possibly corresponds to TRBD1 (6 bases). Germline V lookup: CDR1 MDHEN, CDR2 SYDVKM. The CDR3 has 15 residues. Trimming left V 3 bases short and J 4 bases short, with 15 bases between. The CDR3 region has the DNA TGTGCCAGCAGTTTCCGGGACACTGGGGTCTATGGCTACACCTTC. This translates into CASSFRDTGVYGYTF.

The chain uses TRBV23-1 and TRBJ2-7, with 12 bases fitting TRBD1. TRBV23-1 is filed as an ORF, its function uncertain. After removal of 7 bases from V and 4 bases from J, the junction contained 8 bases not matched to a gene. CDR3 length equals 15 residues. The DNA for the CDR3 is TGCGCCAGCACTTCCGAGGGACAGGGGGCGTACGAGCAGTACTTC. Translation gives CASTSEGQGAYEQYF.

The V call is TRBV21-1, the J call TRBJ1-5; whether TRBD1, the table's D call, matches the DNA was not checked. TRBV21-1 is a pseudogene segment. This CDR3 is built from 16 residues. In DNA, the CDR3 is TGTGCCAGCAGCAACTCTGAAGGACAGGGGAATCAGCCCCAGCATTTT. Translated: CASSNSEGQGNQPQHF.

This clone was counted once. The chain recombines TRBV7-9 with TRBJ2-1; 7 bases map to TRBD2. CDR3 length: 15 amino acids. The germline V gene has CDR1 SEHNR and CDR2 FQNEAQ (reference sequence). V gave up 4 bases and J gave up 5 bases; unmatched junction bases: 8. For the CDR3, the DNA is TGTGCCAGCAGCTACTGGGCAGGGAGGGACAATGAGCAGTTCTTC. Amino acid sequence: CASSYWAGRDNEQFF.

The chain has TRBV6-2 or TRBV6-3 and TRBJ1-5, with 8 nucleotides matching TRBD1. Germline CDR1 MNHEY, CDR2 SVGEGT. V shed 6 bases, J shed 7 bases, and the junction held 11 bases outside the gene matches. This CDR3 spans 15 amino acids. CDR3 bases: TGTGCCAGCAGCCTTGCACAGGGGGTCGGGCAGCCCCAGCATTTT. Translated: CASSLAQGVGQPQHF.